This T cell receptor beta chain emerged from a study of CD8+ T cells in alopecia areata. For the study at large: Female C3H/HeJ mice aged roughly 7-11 weeks received skin from approximately 6-13-month-old C3H/HeJ donors with spontaneous alopecia.

As to this clone: The target antigen is unknown. Gene names follow the mouse nomenclature. The CDR3 end is not reached by the read, which stops 4 residues before it; the germline J gene fills it in.

V was pared by 0 bases and J by 6 bases, with 4 bases of the junction left unmatched. The CDR3 covers 15 residues. In germline, CDR1 is NSQYPW, CDR2 LRSPGD (reference sequence). Sorting used CD4, CD8alpha, NKG2D, NKG2ACE and other markers on pooled cutaneous lymph node cells. Findings and limits, study-wide: Sequencing of scalp tissue also captures the resident alphabeta T cells of normal skin. Affected scalp, especially in alopecia totalis/universalis, had a higher clonality than normal scalp did. TCR sharing was clearer in mice than between patients, perhaps partly owing to patient HLA diversity.

Reverse transcribed after extraction, RNA yielded cDNA as the sequencing template. Sequenced by immunoSEQ multiplex PCR; TCRdb stores in-frame clones only, minus some. The sample presents 270,000 or so clones, none singletons. The TCR sequence derives from a C3H/HeJ mouse with alopecia areata. The strain is characterized by the MHC haplotype H2-k. The chain links TRBV1 to TRBJ2-2; 7 nucleotides align to TRBD1. The sample was CD4+ T cells sorted from a lymph node. CDR3 loop: CTCSADHRGSGQLYF. The part of the CDR3 DNA that was read is TGCACCTGCAGTGCAGATCACAGGGGTTCCGGG.